The clone carrying this T cell receptor (beta chain) was observed many times. Its matching antigen is unknown. The data were taken from a study of T cells in Graves' hyperthyroidism and ophthalmopathy. Overall study results and limits: Blood also contained most expanded thyroid clonotypes above 0.001.

Authors of the study amplified TCR beta CDR3 regions from RNA transcripts. A first-round RT-PCR of the TCR CDR3 used the HTBI primer set. TCRdb reanalysed the multiplex PCR reads using MiXCR and keeps one entry per CDR3 protein. The table includes fewer than 650,000 distinct CDR3 sequences, under 15% detected once. This CDR3 has 14 residues. The germline V and J ends were trimmed by 5 bases and 0 bases, with 10 bases remaining between them. The germline gives CDR1 MNHEY, CDR2 SVGAGI. The rearrangement links TRBV6-5 to TRBJ2-5; D is unclear. The sample was blood. The origin of this receptor is a middle-aged woman with Graves' ophthalmopathy. The CDR3 region has the DNA TGTGCCAGCAGTCACCGACGGGACCAAGAGACCCAGTACTTC. It codes for CASSHRRDQETQYF.